This T cell receptor beta chain was recovered during a study of CD8+ T cells in alopecia areata. Study-wide context: After 6 to 18 months of tofacitinib, follow-up continued 6 months off drug.

Once RNA had been extracted, it was reverse transcribed into cDNA to act as the sequencing template. Generated by immunoSEQ multiplex PCR, the TCRdb table keeps only in-frame clones and is missing some. In the table there are more than 95,000 clones, over 60% of which are singletons. This clone was recorded a few times. The antigen is unknown. Notes on the study in general: Especially in alopecia totalis/universalis, lesional scalp showed greater clonality than normal scalp did. There were also resident alphabeta T cells of normal skin sequenced in scalp samples.

Treatment defined: oral pan-JAK inhibitor, 5-10 mg twice daily. Lesional scalp punch biopsies and peripheral blood were collected from alopecia areata patients. The V gene lost 3 bases and the J gene lost 3 bases, with 17 bases spanning the gap. CDR3 length: 15 amino acids. Germline CDR1 reads SQVTM; CDR2 reads ANQGSEA. The sample consisted of CD4+ T cells sorted from blood, taken at week 4, from a patient treated with tofacitinib. The receptor was isolated from a human donor with alopecia areata. The rearrangement links TRBV29-1 to TRBJ1-2; D is unclear. In nucleotides, the CDR3 is TGCAGCGTTGAGGTGTATTCGGGAAGTGACTATGGCTACACCTTC. Translation gives CSVEVYSGSDYGYTF. The entire variable domain, with the rest obtained from reference TRBV29-1 and TRBJ1-2, is as follows: SAVISQKPSRDICQRGTSLTIQCQVDSQVTMMFWYRQQPGQSLTLIATANQGSEATYESGFVIDKFPISRPNLTFSTLTVSNMSPEDSSIYLCSVEVYSGSDYGYTFGSGTRLTVV.